The entry that follows covers one T cell receptor beta chain sequence. This entry is derived from a study of shared clonotypes between healthy human individuals. Partitioning of CD4+ cells yielded a CD45RA+ naive subset and a CD45RA-negative memory subset. The data were produced by immunoSEQ multiplex PCR, yet TCRdb's version contains in-frame clones alone and is incomplete. Here the sample spans approximately 2,300,000 clones, about nine tenths being singletons. Germline assignment: CDR1 SEHNR and CDR2 FQNEAQ (reference sequence). The CDR3 covers 15 residues. Trimming left V 3 bases short and J 3 bases short, with 15 bases between.

Sequencing used naive CD4+ T cells from PBMCs. Specified subset: CD45RA+ positively selected. The sequence came from a man aged 18 to 29 in good health. Some clones in this sample may be carry-over from other donors' samples. The chain joins TRBV7-9 to TRBJ2-7; tentative D call: TRBD2 (6 bases). Here the CDR3 reads CASSFRDLRLYEQYF. The CDR3 DNA is TGTGCCAGCAGCTTTCGGGACTTGCGCCTCTACGAGCAGTACTTC.